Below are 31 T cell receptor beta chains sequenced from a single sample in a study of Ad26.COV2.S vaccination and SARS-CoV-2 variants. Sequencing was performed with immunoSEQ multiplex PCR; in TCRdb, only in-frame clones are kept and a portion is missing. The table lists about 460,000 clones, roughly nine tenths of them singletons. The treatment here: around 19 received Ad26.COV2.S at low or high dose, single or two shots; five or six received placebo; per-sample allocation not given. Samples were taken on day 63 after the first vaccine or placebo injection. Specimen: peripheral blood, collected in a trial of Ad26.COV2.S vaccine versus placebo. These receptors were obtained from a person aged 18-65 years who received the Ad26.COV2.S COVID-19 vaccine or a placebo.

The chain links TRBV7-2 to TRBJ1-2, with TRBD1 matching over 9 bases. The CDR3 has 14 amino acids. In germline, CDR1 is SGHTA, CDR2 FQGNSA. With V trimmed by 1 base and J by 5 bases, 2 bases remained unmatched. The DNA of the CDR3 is TGTGCCAGCAGCTTAGTACAGGGGGCGTATGGCTACACCTTC. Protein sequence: CASSLVQGAYGYTF.

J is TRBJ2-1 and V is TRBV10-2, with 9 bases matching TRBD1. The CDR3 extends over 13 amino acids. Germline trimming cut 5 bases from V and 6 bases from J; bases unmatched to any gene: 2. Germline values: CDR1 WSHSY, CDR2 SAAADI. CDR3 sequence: CASSPDRGNEQFF. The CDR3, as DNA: TGCGCCAGCAGTCCGGACAGGGGCAATGAGCAGTTCTTC.

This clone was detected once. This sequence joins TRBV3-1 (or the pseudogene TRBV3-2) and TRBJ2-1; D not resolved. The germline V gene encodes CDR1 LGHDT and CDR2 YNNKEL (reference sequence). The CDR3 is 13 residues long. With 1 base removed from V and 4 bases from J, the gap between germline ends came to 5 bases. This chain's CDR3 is CASSQATYNEQFF. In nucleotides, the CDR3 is TGTGCCAGCAGCCAAGCGACGTACAATGAGCAGTTCTTC.

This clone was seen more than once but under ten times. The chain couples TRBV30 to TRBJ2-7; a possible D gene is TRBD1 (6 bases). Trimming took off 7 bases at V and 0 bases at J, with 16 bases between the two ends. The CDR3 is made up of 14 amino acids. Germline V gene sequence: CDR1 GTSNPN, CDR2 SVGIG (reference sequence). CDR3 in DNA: TGTGCCTTAAGGAGGACAGAGGCCTCCTACGAGCAGTACTTC. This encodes CALRRTEASYEQYF. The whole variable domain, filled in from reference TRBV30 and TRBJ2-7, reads SQTIHQWPATLVQPVGSPLSLECTVEGTSNPNLYWYRQAAGRGLQLLFYSVGIGQISSEVPQNLSASRPQDRQFILSSKKLLLSDSGFYLCALRRTEASYEQYFGPGTRLTVT.

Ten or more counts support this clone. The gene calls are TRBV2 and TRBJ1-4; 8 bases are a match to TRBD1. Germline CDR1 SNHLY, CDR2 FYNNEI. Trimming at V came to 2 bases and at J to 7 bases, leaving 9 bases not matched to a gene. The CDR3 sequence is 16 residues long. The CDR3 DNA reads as TGTGCCAGCAGTGAATCGGGACTCACAGGGGGTGAAAAACTGTTTTTT. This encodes CASSESGLTGGEKLFF.

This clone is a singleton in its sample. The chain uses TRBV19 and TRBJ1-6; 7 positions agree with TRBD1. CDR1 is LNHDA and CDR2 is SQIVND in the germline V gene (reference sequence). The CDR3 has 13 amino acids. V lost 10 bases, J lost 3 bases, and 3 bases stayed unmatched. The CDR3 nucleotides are TGTGCCACCGGACAGGTCTATAATTCACCCCTCCACTTT. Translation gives CATGQVYNSPLHF. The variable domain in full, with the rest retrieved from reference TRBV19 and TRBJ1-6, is DGGITQSPKYLFRKEGQNVTLSCEQNLNHDAMYWYRQDPGQGLRLIYYSQIVNDFQKGDIAEGYSVSREKKESFPLTVTSAQKNPTAFYLCATGQVYNSPLHFGNGTRLTVT.

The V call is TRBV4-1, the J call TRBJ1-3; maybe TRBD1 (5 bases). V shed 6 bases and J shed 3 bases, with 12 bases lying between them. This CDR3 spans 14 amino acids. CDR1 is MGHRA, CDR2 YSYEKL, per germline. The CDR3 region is CASRDKRYGNTIYF. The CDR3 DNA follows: TGCGCCAGCAGGGACAAACGATATGGAAACACCATATATTTT.

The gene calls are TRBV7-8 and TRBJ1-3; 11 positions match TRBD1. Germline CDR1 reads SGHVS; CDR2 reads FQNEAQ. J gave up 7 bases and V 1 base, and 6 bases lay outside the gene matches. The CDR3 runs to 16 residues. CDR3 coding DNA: TGTGCCAGCAGCTTAGGTCCCGGGACAGGGGGGAACACCATATATTTT. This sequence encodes CASSLGPGTGGNTIYF.

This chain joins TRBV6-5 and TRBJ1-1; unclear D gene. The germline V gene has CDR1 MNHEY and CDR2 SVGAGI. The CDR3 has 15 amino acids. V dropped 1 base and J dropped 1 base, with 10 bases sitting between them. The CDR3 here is CASSYWFSGNTEAFF. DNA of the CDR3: TGTGCCAGCAGTTACTGGTTCTCCGGGAACACTGAAGCTTTCTTT.

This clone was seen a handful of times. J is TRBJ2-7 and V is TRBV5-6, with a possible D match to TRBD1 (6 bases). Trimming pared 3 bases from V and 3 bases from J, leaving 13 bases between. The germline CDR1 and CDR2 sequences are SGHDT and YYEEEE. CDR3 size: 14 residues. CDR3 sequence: CASSWETGDYEQYF. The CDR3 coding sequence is TGTGCCAGCAGCTGGGAGACAGGCGACTACGAGCAGTACTTC.

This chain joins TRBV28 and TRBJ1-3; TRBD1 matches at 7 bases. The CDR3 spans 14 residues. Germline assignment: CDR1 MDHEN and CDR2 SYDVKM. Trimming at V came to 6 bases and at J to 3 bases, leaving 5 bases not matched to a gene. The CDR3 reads CASRGQPRGNTIYF. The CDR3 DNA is TGTGCCAGCAGGGGACAGCCACGTGGAAACACCATATATTTT.

The CDR3 region has the DNA TGTGCCAGCTCACCCGCGGGACAGGGCCGAGAGACCCAGTACTTC. Protein: CASSPAGQGRETQYF. V usage is TRBV18 and J usage is TRBJ2-5; 9 nucleotides line up with TRBD1. This CDR3 has 15 amino acids. The V segment lost 3 bases and the J segment 4 bases; nucleotides outside the gene matches: 6. Germline V gene lookup returns CDR1 KGHSH and CDR2 LQKENI.

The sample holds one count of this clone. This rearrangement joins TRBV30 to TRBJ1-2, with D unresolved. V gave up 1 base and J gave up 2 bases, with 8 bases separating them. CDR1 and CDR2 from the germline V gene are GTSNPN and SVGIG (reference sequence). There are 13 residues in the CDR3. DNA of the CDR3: TGTGCCTGGAGTGCCTTTTTAAACTATGGCTACACCTTC. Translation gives CAWSAFLNYGYTF.

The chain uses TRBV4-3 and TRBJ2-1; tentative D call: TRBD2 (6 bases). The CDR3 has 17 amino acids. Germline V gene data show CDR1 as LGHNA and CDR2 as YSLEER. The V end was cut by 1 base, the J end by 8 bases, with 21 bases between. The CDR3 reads CASSQVSSAFWGDEQFF. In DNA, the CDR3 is TGCGCCAGCAGCCAAGTCAGCTCGGCTTTTTGGGGGGATGAGCAGTTCTTC.

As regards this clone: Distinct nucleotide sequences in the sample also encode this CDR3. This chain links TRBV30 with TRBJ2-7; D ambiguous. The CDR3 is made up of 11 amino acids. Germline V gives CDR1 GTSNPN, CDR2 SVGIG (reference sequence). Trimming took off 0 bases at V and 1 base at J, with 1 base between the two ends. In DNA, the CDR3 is TGTGCCTGGAGTGTATCCTACGAGCAGTACTTC. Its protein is CAWSVSYEQYF.

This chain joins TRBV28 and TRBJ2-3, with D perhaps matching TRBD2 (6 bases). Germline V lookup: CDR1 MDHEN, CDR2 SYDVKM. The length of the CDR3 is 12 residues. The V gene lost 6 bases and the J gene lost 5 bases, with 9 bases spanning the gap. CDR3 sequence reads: CASRTRKDTQYF. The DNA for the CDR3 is TGTGCCAGCAGGACTAGAAAAGATACGCAGTATTTT.

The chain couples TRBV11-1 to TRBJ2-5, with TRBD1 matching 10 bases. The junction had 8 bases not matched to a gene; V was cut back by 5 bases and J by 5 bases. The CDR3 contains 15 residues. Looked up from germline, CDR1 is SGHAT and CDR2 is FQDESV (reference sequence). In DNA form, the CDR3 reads TGTGCCAGCAGCACTAGACAGGGGGCGCTTGAGACCCAGTACTTC. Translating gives CASSTRQGALETQYF.

The CDR3 bases are TGTGCCAGCAGCCCGCGGGGAGTTAACACTGAAGCTTTCTTT. Translating gives CASSPRGVNTEAFF. The chain employs TRBV7-2 and TRBJ1-1; no clear D. CDR1 and CDR2 (germline): SGHTA, FQGNSA. There are 14 residues in the CDR3. V lost 5 bases and J 2 bases, leaving 12 bases between the germline ends.

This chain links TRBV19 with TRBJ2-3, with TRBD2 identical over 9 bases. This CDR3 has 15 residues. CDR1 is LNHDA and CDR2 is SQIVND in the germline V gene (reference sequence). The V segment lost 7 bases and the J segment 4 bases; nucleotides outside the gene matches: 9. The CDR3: CASNPRGRVPDTQYF. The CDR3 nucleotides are TGTGCCAGTAATCCCCGCGGGAGGGTCCCAGATACGCAGTATTTT.

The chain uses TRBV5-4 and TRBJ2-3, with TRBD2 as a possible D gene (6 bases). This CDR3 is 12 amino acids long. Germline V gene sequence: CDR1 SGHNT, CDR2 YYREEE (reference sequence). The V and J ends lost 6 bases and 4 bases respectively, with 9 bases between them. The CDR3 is CASTAGSDTQYF. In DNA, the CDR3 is TGTGCCAGCACGGCGGGGTCAGATACGCAGTATTTT.

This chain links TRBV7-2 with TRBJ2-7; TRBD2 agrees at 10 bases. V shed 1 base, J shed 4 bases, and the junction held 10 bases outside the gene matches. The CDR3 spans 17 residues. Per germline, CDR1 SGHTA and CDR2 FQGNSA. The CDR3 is CASSLGGRTSGFYEQYF. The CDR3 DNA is TGTGCCAGCAGCTTAGGGGGTAGGACTAGCGGATTTTACGAGCAGTACTTC.

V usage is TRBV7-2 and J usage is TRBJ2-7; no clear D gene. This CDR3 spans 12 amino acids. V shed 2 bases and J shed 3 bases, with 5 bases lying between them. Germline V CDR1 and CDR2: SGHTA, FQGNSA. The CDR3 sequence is CASSLRHYEQYF. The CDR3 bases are TGTGCCAGCAGCTTAAGGCACTACGAGCAGTACTTC.

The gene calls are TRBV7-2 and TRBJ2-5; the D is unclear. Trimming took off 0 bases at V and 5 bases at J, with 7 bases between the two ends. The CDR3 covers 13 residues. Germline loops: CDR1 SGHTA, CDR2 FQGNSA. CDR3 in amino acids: CASSLARSETQYF. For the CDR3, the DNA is TGTGCCAGCAGCTTAGCGCGTTCGGAGACCCAGTACTTC. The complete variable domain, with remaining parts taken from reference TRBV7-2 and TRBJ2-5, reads GAGVSQSPSNKVTEKGKDVELRCDPISGHTALYWYRQSLGQGLEFLIYFQGNSAPDKSGLPSDRFSAERTGGSVSTLTIQRTQQEDSAVYLCASSLARSETQYFGPGTRLLVL.

In DNA, the CDR3 is TGTGCCAGCAGTTTAGAGGGGGGGCCCGGAGAGACCCAGTACTTC. It yields the protein CASSLEGGPGETQYF. The chain has TRBV28 and TRBJ2-5; D is perhaps TRBD2 (7 bases). The V gene's germline CDR1 is MDHEN and CDR2 SYDVKM. The CDR3 extends over 15 amino acids. Trimming removed 2 bases at V and 4 bases at J, with 14 bases between.

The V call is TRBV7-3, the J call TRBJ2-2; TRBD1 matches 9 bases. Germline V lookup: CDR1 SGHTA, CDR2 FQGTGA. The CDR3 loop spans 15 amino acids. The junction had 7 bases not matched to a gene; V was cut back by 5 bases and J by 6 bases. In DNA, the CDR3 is TGTGCCAGCAGCCAAACAGGGGGCTCTCCCGGGGAGCTGTTTTTT. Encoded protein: CASSQTGGSPGELFF.

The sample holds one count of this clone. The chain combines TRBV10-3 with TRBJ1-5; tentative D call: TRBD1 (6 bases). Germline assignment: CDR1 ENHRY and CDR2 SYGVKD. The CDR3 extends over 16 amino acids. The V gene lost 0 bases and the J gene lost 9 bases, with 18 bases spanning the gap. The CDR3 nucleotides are TGTGCCATCAGTGAGTCGGGGGGCGGTGGGAGAGGGCCCCAGCATTTT. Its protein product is CAISESGGGGRGPQHF.

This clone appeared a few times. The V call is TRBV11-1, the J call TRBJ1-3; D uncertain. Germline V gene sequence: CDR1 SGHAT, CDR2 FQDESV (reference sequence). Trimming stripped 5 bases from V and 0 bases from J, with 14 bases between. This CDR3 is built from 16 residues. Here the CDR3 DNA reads TGTGCCAGCAGCCAGGCGGCCGCAACCTCTGGAAACACCATATATTTT. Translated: CASSQAAATSGNTIYF. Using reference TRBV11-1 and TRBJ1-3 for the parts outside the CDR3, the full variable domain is EAEVAQSPRYKITEKSQAVAFWCDPISGHATLYWYRQILGQGPELLVQFQDESVVDDSQLPKDRFSAERLKGVDSTLKIQPAELGDSAMYLCASSQAAATSGNTIYFGEGSWLTVV.

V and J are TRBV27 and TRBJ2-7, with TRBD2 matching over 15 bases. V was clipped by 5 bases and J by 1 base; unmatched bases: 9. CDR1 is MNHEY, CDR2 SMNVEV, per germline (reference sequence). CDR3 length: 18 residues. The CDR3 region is CASSGTPGLAGGSYEQYF. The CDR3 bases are TGTGCCAGCAGTGGAACGCCCGGACTAGCGGGGGGGTCCTACGAGCAGTACTTC.

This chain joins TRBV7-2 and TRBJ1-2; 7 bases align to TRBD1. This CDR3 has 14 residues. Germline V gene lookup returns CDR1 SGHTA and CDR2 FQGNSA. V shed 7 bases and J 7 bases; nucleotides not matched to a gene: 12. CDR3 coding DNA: TGTGCCAGCATCCCAACGTCTAGGGGGCTTGGCTACACCTTC. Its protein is CASIPTSRGLGYTF.

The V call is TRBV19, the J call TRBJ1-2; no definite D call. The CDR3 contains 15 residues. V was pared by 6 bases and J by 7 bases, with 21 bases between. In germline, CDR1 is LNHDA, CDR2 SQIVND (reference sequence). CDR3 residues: CASSWEQRPSGGYTF. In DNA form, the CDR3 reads TGTGCCAGTAGCTGGGAACAGAGACCCTCGGGTGGCTACACCTTC.

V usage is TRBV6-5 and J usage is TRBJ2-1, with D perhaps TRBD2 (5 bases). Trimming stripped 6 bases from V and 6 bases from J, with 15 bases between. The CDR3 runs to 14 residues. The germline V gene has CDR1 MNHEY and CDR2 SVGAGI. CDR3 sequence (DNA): TGTGCCAGCAGCCTAGATAGAGGGAGCAATGAGCAGTTCTTC. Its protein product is CASSLDRGSNEQFF.